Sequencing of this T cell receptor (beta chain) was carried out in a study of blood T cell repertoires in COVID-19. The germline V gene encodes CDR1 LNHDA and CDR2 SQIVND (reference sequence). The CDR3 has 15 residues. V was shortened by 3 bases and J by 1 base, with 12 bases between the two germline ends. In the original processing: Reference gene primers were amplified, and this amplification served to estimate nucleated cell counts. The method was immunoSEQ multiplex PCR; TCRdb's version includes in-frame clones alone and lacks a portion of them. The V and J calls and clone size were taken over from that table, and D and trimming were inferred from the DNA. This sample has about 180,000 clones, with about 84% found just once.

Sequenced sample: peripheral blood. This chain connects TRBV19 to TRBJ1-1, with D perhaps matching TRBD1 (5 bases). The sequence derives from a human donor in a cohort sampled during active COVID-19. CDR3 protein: CASSIRTNPNTEAFF. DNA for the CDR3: TGTGCCAGTAGTATCCGGACAAACCCGAACACTGAAGCTTTCTTT.